This entry lists 32 T cell receptor beta chains sequenced from one sample in a study of CD8+ T cells in alopecia areata. The treatment: oral pan-JAK inhibitor, 5-10 mg twice daily. Following RNA extraction, reverse transcription yielded cDNA that acted as the sequencing template. Libraries were prepared by immunoSEQ multiplex PCR; TCRdb keeps only in-frame clonotypes and omits some of them. The sample lists more than 90,000 clones; about 60% were seen once. The sample in question was CD8+ T cells sorted from blood, obtained at week 24, from a patient treated with tofacitinib. These receptors originate from a human donor with alopecia areata.

This clone was observed a handful of times. The rearrangement joins TRBV11-2 to TRBJ1-6, with 8 bases matching TRBD1. Germline V gene lookup returns CDR1 SGHAT and CDR2 FQNNGV. The CDR3 spans 15 residues. Trimming removed 5 bases from V and 6 bases from J; junction bases left unmatched: 6. DNA of the CDR3: TGTGCCAGCAGCCCCACGACAGGGGTTAATTCACCCCTCCACTTT. Protein product: CASSPTTGVNSPLHF.

The chain couples TRBV2 to TRBJ2-7; D is tentatively TRBD1 or TRBD2 (5 bases each). Trimming stripped 9 bases from V and 0 bases from J, with 12 bases between. CDR1 is SNHLY and CDR2 is FYNNEI in the germline V gene. CDR3 length: 13 amino acids. The chain's CDR3 is CARRDGSSYEQYF. CDR3 nucleotides: TGTGCCAGGAGGGACGGTAGCTCCTACGAGCAGTACTTC.

This clone occurred once. The chain combines TRBV9 with TRBJ2-2, with a possible D match to TRBD1 (6 bases). The CDR3 spans 16 residues. Per germline, CDR1 SGDLS and CDR2 YYNGEE. Trimming removed 3 bases from V and 0 bases from J, with 12 bases in between. Written as DNA, the CDR3 is TGTGCCAGCAGCGCATCCGGGACACCGAACACCGGGGAGCTGTTTTTT. This gives the protein CASSASGTPNTGELFF.

This clone showed up just a few times. The CDR3 DNA reads as TGCGCCAGCGGGCAGGGAATTGCCTACGAGCAGTACTTC. Translated: CASGQGIAYEQYF. V is TRBV10-2 and J is TRBJ2-7, with D possibly TRBD1 on 5 matching bases. This CDR3 is 13 amino acids long. Trimming pared 8 bases from V and 2 bases from J, leaving 13 bases between. Germline values: CDR1 WSHSY, CDR2 SAAADI.

The chain has TRBV27 and TRBJ2-5; 14 bases agree with TRBD2. CDR1 is MNHEY, CDR2 SMNVEV, per germline (reference sequence). V lost 0 bases to trimming and J lost 7 bases; unmatched junction nucleotides: 1. The CDR3 has 15 residues. CDR3 loop: CASSLSGLAGGTQYF. CDR3 DNA: TGTGCCAGCAGTTTATCAGGACTAGCGGGGGGGACCCAGTACTTC.

This clone was seen repeatedly, ten times or more. This rearrangement joins TRBV7-9 to TRBJ2-2, with TRBD1 identical over 9 bases. This CDR3 is built from 13 residues. The trim removed 10 bases at V and 1 base at J, leaving 1 base unmatched. Germline V lookup: CDR1 SEHNR, CDR2 FQNEAQ (reference sequence). CDR3 DNA sequence: TGTGCCAAGGGACAGGGGAACACCGGGGAGCTGTTTTTT. Its translation: CAKGQGNTGELFF.

There are a few counts of this clone. The chain recombines TRBV5-1 with TRBJ2-3, with a possible D match to TRBD1 (5 bases). The CDR3 runs 15 residues. The germline V gene has CDR1 SGHRS and CDR2 YFSETQ. Trimming took off 2 bases at V and 2 bases at J, with 12 bases between the two ends. The CDR3 here is CASSFEAGHTDTQYF. Here the CDR3 DNA reads TGCGCCAGCAGCTTTGAGGCAGGGCACACAGATACGCAGTATTTT.

V gene TRBV7-8 combines with J gene TRBJ2-5; TRBD2 matches at 10 bases. After removal of 2 bases from V and 0 bases from J, the junction contained 9 bases not matched to a gene. Looked up from germline, CDR1 is SGHVS and CDR2 is FQNEAQ. The CDR3 covers 18 residues. Here the CDR3 DNA reads TGTGCCAGCAGCTTAAAACTAGCGGGGCTCCCGTACCAAGAGACCCAGTACTTC. Amino acid sequence: CASSLKLAGLPYQETQYF.

By its share, this clone is medium-sized. This rearrangement joins TRBV27 to TRBJ2-1, with TRBD2 identical over 11 bases. CDR3 size: 14 residues. V dropped 2 bases and J dropped 6; count of bases not matched to a gene: 0. Germline V CDR1 and CDR2: MNHEY, SMNVEV (reference sequence). The CDR3 sequence is CASSLGTSGNEQFF. DNA of the CDR3: TGTGCCAGCAGTTTAGGGACTAGCGGCAATGAGCAGTTCTTC.

J is TRBJ2-7 and V is TRBV13; maybe TRBD1 (5 bases). V lost 5 bases and J 6 bases, leaving 11 bases between the germline ends. Per germline, CDR1 PRHDT and CDR2 FYEKMQ (reference sequence). The CDR3 is made up of 12 amino acids. The CDR3 DNA sequence: TGTGCCAGCAGCCAACAGGTCGCCGAGCAGTACTTC. Encoded protein: CASSQQVAEQYF.

The chain is built from TRBV30 and TRBJ1-5; TRBD1 aligns across 8 bases. CDR1 and CDR2 (germline): GTSNPN, SVGIG (reference sequence). The junction had 9 bases not matched to a gene; V was cut back by 3 bases and J by 5 bases. CDR3 length: 15 amino acids. The chain's CDR3 is CAWSSGTGGHQPQHF. The DNA for the CDR3 is TGTGCCTGGAGCTCCGGGACAGGAGGACATCAGCCCCAGCATTTT.

The chain couples TRBV27 to TRBJ2-1; possibly TRBD1 or TRBD2 for D (5 bases each). The CDR3 covers 12 residues. CDR1 is MNHEY and CDR2 is SMNVEV in the germline V gene (reference sequence). Trimming left V 4 bases short and J 9 bases short, with 10 bases between. The CDR3 spells CASSSPGTEQFF. The CDR3 DNA follows: TGTGCCAGCAGTTCCCCCGGGACTGAGCAGTTCTTC.

The J gene is TRBJ2-1, the V gene TRBV29-1, with D possibly matching TRBD2 (6 bases). CDR3 length: 15 residues. With 5 bases removed from V and 0 bases from J, the gap between germline ends came to 14 bases. Germline V gene sequence: CDR1 SQVTM, CDR2 ANQGSEA. This chain's CDR3 is CSVPRGGRSYNEQFF. CDR3 nucleotides: TGCAGCGTTCCCCGCGGAGGGCGCTCCTACAATGAGCAGTTCTTC.

This clone was observed many times. The chain combines TRBV4-2 with TRBJ2-3; D call uncertain. The V end lost 4 bases, the J end lost 5 bases, and 7 bases lay between the germline ends. Germline V CDR1 and CDR2: LGHNA, YNFKEQ. The length of the CDR3 is 12 residues. CDR3 sequence: CASSPDRDTQYF. The CDR3 coding sequence is TGTGCCAGCAGCCCCGACCGAGATACGCAGTATTTT.

V is TRBV27 and J is TRBJ2-5, with no clear D. This CDR3 has 14 residues. CDR1 is MNHEY and CDR2 is SMNVEV in the germline V gene (reference sequence). The ends were cut back, 0 bases at V and 0 bases at J, with 5 bases in the middle. The CDR3 reads CASSLSRYQETQYF. CDR3 coding DNA: TGTGCCAGCAGTTTATCTCGATACCAAGAGACCCAGTACTTC.

The chain links TRBV7-8 to TRBJ2-2; 9 bases align to TRBD1. V dropped 5 bases and J dropped 3; count of bases not matched to a gene: 7. The CDR3 contains 16 residues. Looked up from germline, CDR1 is SGHVS and CDR2 is FQNEAQ. Here the CDR3 DNA reads TGTGCCAGCAGCACCGGACAGGGGTTGGACACCGGGGAGCTGTTTTTT. It is translated as CASSTGQGLDTGELFF.

The table lists this clone with a count of one. The chain combines TRBV5-6 with TRBJ1-5; 8 positions agree with TRBD1. The CDR3 contains 17 residues. V trimming: 0 bases; J trimming: 6 bases; junction bases outside the gene matches: 11. The germline V gene has CDR1 SGHDT and CDR2 YYEEEE. CDR3 region: CASSLDPRTGRIQPQHF. For the CDR3, the DNA is TGTGCCAGCAGCTTGGACCCCCGGACAGGGCGGATTCAGCCCCAGCATTTT.

The chain uses TRBV5-4 and TRBJ2-1; D might be TRBD2 (6 bases). From germline, CDR1 is SGHNT and CDR2 YYREEE (reference sequence). The CDR3 length is 15 residues. V shed 4 bases and J shed 8 bases, with 19 bases lying between them. The CDR3 spells CASSATGLPHHEQFF. Written as DNA, the CDR3 is TGTGCCAGCAGCGCCACGGGACTTCCTCACCATGAGCAGTTCTTC. Full variable domain (remainder filled in from reference TRBV5-4 and TRBJ2-1): ETGVTQSPTHLIKTRGQQVTLRCSSQSGHNTVSWYQQALGQGPQFIFQYYREEENGRGNFPPRFSGLQFPNYSSELNVNALELDDSALYLCASSATGLPHHEQFFGPGTRLTVL.

The chain uses TRBV19 and TRBJ2-3, with 9 bases identical to TRBD2. Looked up from germline, CDR1 is LNHDA and CDR2 is SQIVND (reference sequence). V shed 6 bases, J shed 2 bases, and the junction held 12 bases outside the gene matches. The CDR3 is 17 amino acids. The CDR3 is CASRVRGGEQSTDTQYF. Written as DNA, the CDR3 is TGTGCCAGTAGAGTCCGCGGGGGGGAACAGTCCACAGATACGCAGTATTTT.

This clone was detected only once. The chain recombines TRBV5-1 with TRBJ1-2, with 8 bases identical to TRBD1. Germline assignment: CDR1 SGHRS and CDR2 YFSETQ. The V gene end was trimmed by 0 bases and the J gene end by 3 bases; junction bases not matched to a gene: 4. There are 15 residues in the CDR3. DNA for the CDR3: TGCGCCAGCAGCTTGGCCGAGGGACAGGACTATGGCTACACCTTC. Its protein is CASSLAEGQDYGYTF.

This clone showed up just once. This sequence joins TRBV7-8 and TRBJ2-3; 12 positions agree with TRBD2. The J segment lost 3 bases and the V segment lost 5 bases, leaving 6 bases of the junction unmatched. Germline V gene lookup returns CDR1 SGHVS and CDR2 FQNEAQ. The CDR3 length is 16 residues. This CDR3 is CASSPRLAGVTDTQYF. The CDR3 nucleotides are TGTGCCAGCAGCCCAAGACTAGCGGGGGTGACAGATACGCAGTATTTT.

The rearrangement joins TRBV27 to TRBJ1-1; the D gene is possibly TRBD1 (5 bases). The germline gives CDR1 MNHEY, CDR2 SMNVEV (reference sequence). This CDR3 contains 14 residues. V lost 7 bases and J lost 5, with 17 bases in between. The CDR3 sequence is CASIEGQGGTEAFF. The CDR3 region has the DNA TGTGCCAGCATCGAAGGTCAGGGAGGGACTGAAGCTTTCTTT.

The chain is built from TRBV2 and TRBJ2-5; the match to TRBD2 covers 13 bases. The CDR3 spans 16 residues. V trimming: 2 bases; J trimming: 5 bases; junction bases outside the gene matches: 5. CDR1 and CDR2 (germline): SNHLY, FYNNEI. The CDR3: CASSELGLAGSETQYF. CDR3 bases: TGTGCCAGCAGTGAACTGGGACTAGCGGGGAGCGAGACCCAGTACTTC.

The chain joins TRBV5-1 to TRBJ2-3; D unclear. Trimming took 6 bases from V and 2 from J, leaving 13 bases between them. The CDR3 contains 14 residues. Germline V lookup: CDR1 SGHRS, CDR2 YFSETQ. CDR3 nucleotide sequence: TGCGCCAGCAACCAACGACGGGCCACAGATACGCAGTATTTT. Translation: CASNQRRATDTQYF.

This clone has a handful of counts. The rearrangement joins TRBV7-9 to TRBJ2-7; D is perhaps TRBD2 (6 bases). V lost 5 bases and J lost 4, with 15 bases in between. There are 14 residues in the CDR3. CDR1 and CDR2 from the germline V gene are SEHNR and FQNEAQ (reference sequence). This chain's CDR3 is CASSPSNRGYEQYF. CDR3 sequence (DNA): TGTGCCAGCAGCCCATCAAATCGGGGGTACGAGCAGTACTTC.

In its sample, this clone was seen a few times. The chain is built from TRBV7-2 and TRBJ1-2; TRBD1 aligns across 8 bases. The V segment lost 4 bases and the J segment 3 bases; nucleotides outside the gene matches: 7. Germline assignment: CDR1 SGHTA and CDR2 FQGNSA. The CDR3 loop spans 15 amino acids. The CDR3 loop reads CASSSVRGLDYGYTF. The DNA of the CDR3 is TGTGCCAGCAGCTCGGTCAGGGGGCTCGACTATGGCTACACCTTC.

Only a few counts were recorded for this clone. The chain carries TRBV7-9 and TRBJ1-5, with D tentatively TRBD1 (5 bases). Trimming cost V 5 bases and J 0 bases, with 11 bases left between them. The CDR3 runs 15 residues. Germline V gene lookup returns CDR1 SEHNR and CDR2 FQNEAQ (reference sequence). CDR3 nucleotides: TGTGCCAGCAGCCTTGGGGGAAATAGCAATCAGCCCCAGCATTTT. Its translation: CASSLGGNSNQPQHF.

As concerns this clone: Additional DNA sequences in this sample encode the identical CDR3. CDR3 bases: TGTGCCAGCAGTGAAGGGGAGACCCAGTACTTC. Protein: CASSEGETQYF. This rearrangement joins TRBV2 to TRBJ2-5; D is ambiguous. Trimming removed 1 base at V and 5 bases at J, with 2 bases between. The CDR3 spans 11 residues. Germline CDR1 is SNHLY and CDR2 is FYNNEI.

The V and J genes are TRBV6-1 and TRBJ2-7, with 10 bases fitting TRBD1. The V segment lost 8 bases and the J segment 4 bases; nucleotides outside the gene matches: 5. The CDR3 has 13 amino acids. From germline, CDR1 is MNHNS and CDR2 SASEGT. CDR3 sequence (DNA): TGTGCCAGCCACTGGGACAGGGGATACGAGCAGTACTTC. Its translation: CASHWDRGYEQYF.

The chain links TRBV4-2 to TRBJ2-5, with 8 bases identical to TRBD2. Per germline, CDR1 LGHNA and CDR2 YNFKEQ. V lost 0 bases to trimming and J lost 2 bases; unmatched junction nucleotides: 11. There are 18 residues in the CDR3. The CDR3 region is CASSQDPAGASFQETQYF. CDR3 bases: TGTGCCAGCAGCCAAGATCCAGCGGGGGCCTCCTTTCAAGAGACCCAGTACTTC.

The J gene is TRBJ2-7, the V gene TRBV7-9, with 7 bases lining up with TRBD1. V lost 6 bases, J lost 6 bases, and 11 bases stayed unmatched. Germline values: CDR1 SEHNR, CDR2 FQNEAQ (reference sequence). The CDR3 consists of 14 residues. The CDR3 region has the DNA TGTGCCAGCAGTTCCACAGGGGTGGCTGGCGAGCAGTACTTC. Residues: CASSSTGVAGEQYF.

The chain employs TRBV27 and TRBJ2-6, with D unresolved. V was shortened by 7 bases and J by 7 bases, with 14 bases between the two germline ends. CDR3 length: 14 residues. Germline CDR1 is MNHEY and CDR2 is SMNVEV (reference sequence). CDR3: CASTTLAGANVLTF. DNA for the CDR3: TGTGCCAGCACCACCCTCGCAGGAGCCAACGTCCTGACTTTC.